The 3 T cell receptor beta chains below were found in one sample sequenced in a study of control samples from healthy donors and cancer patients. Sequencing used immunoSEQ multiplex PCR; TCRdb keeps in-frame clones, though not all of them. The data contain 170,000 or so clones, 80% to 95% of them singletons. Sequencing was done on a sample of blood. These receptors originate from a woman in her forties in good health.

This clone was seen just once. The chain has TRBV7-9 and TRBJ1-4; D perhaps matches TRBD1 (5 bases). The germline V gene has CDR1 SEHNR and CDR2 FQNEAQ (reference sequence). Trimming cost V 4 bases and J 4 bases, with 10 bases left between them. The CDR3 is made up of 14 amino acids. CDR3 nucleotides: TGTGCCAGCAGCTGGACGGGGGATAATGAAAAACTGTTTTTT. It specifies CASSWTGDNEKLFF.

J is TRBJ2-5 and V is TRBV2; D is ambiguous. This CDR3 spans 14 amino acids. In germline, CDR1 is SNHLY, CDR2 FYNNEI. V was cut by 4 bases and J by 2 bases, with 11 bases left in between. CDR3 amino acids: CASSARRVQETQYF. CDR3 in DNA: TGTGCCAGCAGTGCCCGACGCGTACAAGAGACCCAGTACTTC.

The chain is built from TRBV20-1 and TRBJ2-7; 11 positions agree with TRBD2. Per the germline V gene, CDR1 is DFQATT and CDR2 is SNEGSKA (reference sequence). J was trimmed by 5 bases and V by 3 bases; bases with no gene match: 6. This CDR3 comprises 14 residues. The CDR3 here is CSASPLAGGHEQYF. For the CDR3, the DNA is TGCAGTGCTAGTCCCCTAGCGGGGGGCCACGAGCAGTACTTC.